This is a list of T cell receptor beta chains from one sample in a study of shared clonotypes between healthy human individuals. The assay was immunoSEQ multiplex PCR, and TCRdb's table has in-frame clones only and misses some. Among about 510,000 clones, roughly 78% were seen once, and the ten largest hold under 15%. Sequenced sample: PBMCs. These receptors came from a middle-aged woman in good health. Some clones in this sample may be carry-over from other donors' samples. Each CDR3 is given with its conserved first and last residue. The D gene is left open where the match is weak. The size field is filled for only some rows; it gives once, few, many or a size class.

CDR3 protein,CDR3 DNA,J gene,clone size,D gene,V gene
CASSGLAGFSNEQFF,TGTGCCAGCAGTGGGCTAGCGGGCTTCTCCAATGAGCAGTTCTTC,TRBJ2-1,once,TRBD2,TRBV2
CASSPTSREGTFF,TGTGCCAGCAGCCCCACGTCCCGGGAGGGCACGTTCTTC,TRBJ2-1,NA,TRBD2,TRBV7-2
CASNRPAEETQYF,TGTGCCAGCAACCGTCCGGCGGAAGAGACCCAGTACTTC,TRBJ2-5,NA,NA,TRBV28
CASSQVRGVDTQYF,TGCGCCAGCAGCCAAGTGAGGGGGGTGGACACGCAGTATTTT,TRBJ2-3,NA,NA,TRBV4-1
CASSLSGGQEAFF,TGTGCCAGCAGCTTAAGCGGCGGACAGGAAGCTTTCTTT,TRBJ1-1,NA,NA,TRBV7-2
CASSWGRGQPQHF,TGTGCCAGCAGTTGGGGTAGGGGTCAGCCCCAGCATTTT,TRBJ1-5,NA,NA,TRBV25-1
CSVTGQGVGTGELFF,TGCAGCGTCACCGGACAGGGAGTAGGTACCGGGGAGCTGTTTTTT,TRBJ2-2,NA,TRBD1,TRBV29-1
CASSVRGQDPRGELFF,TGTGCCAGCAGCGTGCGGGGGCAGGATCCCCGGGGGGAGCTGTTTTTT,TRBJ2-2,few,NA,TRBV9
CASSTTTTYEQYF,TGTGCCAGTAGTACCACCACTACCTACGAGCAGTACTTC,TRBJ2-7,NA,NA,TRBV19
CASSLDRTHYGYTF,TGTGCCAGCAGTTTGGACAGAACACACTATGGCTACACCTTC,TRBJ1-2,NA,NA,TRBV28
CASTPGQGRGYTF,TGTGCCAGCACGCCCGGACAGGGGAGAGGCTACACCTTC,TRBJ1-2,NA,TRBD1,TRBV6-5
CASSLGLAGAVTQYF,TGCGCCAGCAGCTTGGGACTAGCGGGGGCCGTTACGCAGTATTTT,TRBJ2-3,NA,TRBD2,TRBV5-1
CATSRGQGSGNEKLFF,TGTGCCACCAGCAGAGGACAGGGCTCTGGTAATGAAAAACTGTTTTTT,TRBJ1-4,few,TRBD1,TRBV15
CASRRRQRQFF,TGTGCCAGCAGACGCAGACAAAGGCAGTTCTTC,TRBJ2-1,once,NA,TRBV28
CSVTHGQGLGEKLFF,TGCAGCGTTACCCACGGACAGGGGTTGGGTGAAAAACTGTTTTTT,TRBJ1-4,NA,TRBD1,TRBV29-1
CASSSPSTPTEAFF,TGTGCCAGCAGTTCACCCAGCACTCCGACTGAAGCTTTCTTT,TRBJ1-1,NA,NA,TRBV28
CASALHGGTGVYEQYF,TGCGCCAGCGCCCTGCACGGTGGGACAGGGGTCTACGAGCAGTACTTC,TRBJ2-7,NA,TRBD1,TRBV4-1
CASSPPNGGGNTIYF,TGTGCCAGCTCACCACCGAACGGAGGGGGAAACACCATATATTTT,TRBJ1-3,once,NA,TRBV18
CASSYPGAKDEQFF,TGTGCCAGCAGTTACCCCGGGGCCAAAGATGAGCAGTTCTTC,TRBJ2-1,once,NA,TRBV6-6
CATRDSYNEQFF,TGTGCCACCCGGGACTCCTACAATGAGCAGTTCTTC,TRBJ2-1,NA,NA,TRBV15
CASSSLAGENIQYF,TGTGCCAGCAGTTCACTAGCGGGAGAAAACATTCAGTACTTC,TRBJ2-4,NA,TRBD2,TRBV28
CASSRLQGTDTQYF,TGTGCCAGTTCCAGACTACAAGGGACAGATACGCAGTATTTT,TRBJ2-3,NA,NA,TRBV19
CASSSGVGNIQYF,TGCGCCAGCAGCTCCGGTGTGGGAAACATTCAGTACTTC,TRBJ2-4,NA,NA,TRBV5-1
CASSIDPVGRGEETQYF,TGTGCCAGTAGTATAGATCCTGTTGGCAGGGGGGAAGAGACCCAGTACTTC,TRBJ2-5,NA,NA,TRBV19
CASSLSGGTSGANVLTF,TGTGCCAGCAGTTTATCCGGGGGTACCTCTGGGGCCAACGTCCTGACTTTC,TRBJ2-6,few,NA,TRBV27
CASSFEGFDEQYF,TGTGCCAGCAGCTTTGAGGGCTTTGACGAGCAGTACTTC,TRBJ2-7,NA,NA,TRBV5-4
CASSTRTRVYEQYF,TGTGCCAGCAGTACCCGGACGAGGGTCTACGAGCAGTACTTC,TRBJ2-7,NA,NA,TRBV28
CASSPVYLQGRSATEAFF,TGTGCCAGCAGCCCCGTCTACTTACAGGGGCGGTCGGCCACTGAAGCTTTCTTT,TRBJ1-1,NA,TRBD1,TRBV7-6
CASRGLAGDQGEQFF,TGTGCCAGTAGAGGACTAGCGGGAGATCAAGGAGAGCAGTTCTTC,TRBJ2-1,NA,TRBD2,TRBV19
CASSLWGRTPDTQYF,TGTGCCAGCAGTTTATGGGGGAGGACCCCAGATACGCAGTATTTT,TRBJ2-3,NA,NA,TRBV28
CASRLAGGQTQYF,TGTGCCTCGCGACTAGCGGGAGGTCAGACCCAGTACTTC,TRBJ2-5,NA,TRBD2,TRBV15
CASSGGASQYEQYF,TGTGCCAGCAGTGGGGGGGCCTCCCAGTACGAGCAGTACTTC,TRBJ2-7,NA,NA,TRBV28
CASSEATSGGYEQYF,TGTGCCAGCAGTGAAGCGACTAGCGGCGGCTACGAGCAGTACTTC,TRBJ2-7,NA,TRBD2,TRBV6-1
CASSLGQGIFNQPQHF,TGTGCCAGCAGTTTGGGACAGGGAATATTCAATCAGCCCCAGCATTTT,TRBJ1-5,NA,TRBD1,TRBV27
CAISDPAGQGNQPQHF,TGTGCCATCAGTGACCCCGCGGGACAGGGGAATCAGCCCCAGCATTTT,TRBJ1-5,NA,TRBD1,TRBV10-3
CASKGLAGGPNEQFF,TGTGCCAGCAAAGGACTAGCGGGAGGGCCGAATGAGCAGTTCTTC,TRBJ2-1,NA,TRBD2,TRBV6-1
CASSGGTERNSPLHF,TGTGCCAGCAGCGGAGGGACGGAAAGAAATTCACCCCTCCACTTT,TRBJ1-6,NA,NA,TRBV5-4
CASSSTGFYYGYTF,TGTGCCAGCAGTTCGACAGGGTTTTACTATGGCTACACCTTC,TRBJ1-2,NA,TRBD1,TRBV27
CAWSRGAAYNEQFF,TGTGCCTGGAGTAGGGGGGCCGCCTACAATGAGCAGTTCTTC,TRBJ2-1,NA,NA,TRBV30
CASSVAGTGYEQYF,TGTGCCAGCAGCGTGGCCGGGACAGGGTACGAGCAGTACTTC,TRBJ2-7,NA,TRBD1,TRBV9
CAISEGQPKGGNQPQHF,TGTGCCATCAGTGAGGGGCAACCTAAAGGCGGCAATCAGCCCCAGCATTTT,TRBJ1-5,NA,NA,TRBV10-3
CASSTPGLAYEQYF,TGTGCCAGTAGTACCCCGGGACTAGCGTACGAGCAGTACTTC,TRBJ2-7,once,TRBD2,TRBV19
CASSLWNAGGQETQYF,TGTGCCAGCAGTTTATGGAACGCGGGGGGTCAAGAGACCCAGTACTTC,TRBJ2-5,NA,TRBD2,TRBV27
CASSPDARSRQFF,TGTGCCAGCAGCCCAGATGCCAGGTCGAGGCAGTTCTTC,TRBJ2-1,NA,NA,TRBV7-2
CASADRSDGTDTQYF,TGTGCCAGTGCTGACCGTAGCGATGGCACAGATACGCAGTATTTT,TRBJ2-3,few,NA,TRBV19
CASSLNWWGTNEKLFF,TGTGCCAGCAGCTTAAATTGGTGGGGGACTAATGAAAAACTGTTTTTT,TRBJ1-4,NA,NA,TRBV7-9
CASSPHQEENSNQPQHF,TGTGCCAGCAGTCCCCATCAGGAGGAGAATAGCAATCAGCCCCAGCATTTT,TRBJ1-5,NA,NA,TRBV21-1
CASSASGSYEQYF,TGTGCCAGCAGCGCGAGCGGGAGCTACGAGCAGTACTTC,TRBJ2-7,NA,TRBD2,TRBV9
CASSGRDSRRDGSRDIQYF,TGTGCCAGCAGCGGTCGGGACTCCCGTCGCGATGGCAGCAGAGACATTCAGTACTTC,TRBJ2-4,NA,NA,TRBV11-1
CASSLAGTGDYGYTF,TGTGCCAGCAGCTTAGCTGGGACAGGGGATTATGGCTACACCTTC,TRBJ1-2,NA,TRBD1,TRBV7-9
CASSVFGVQETQYF,TGTGCCAGCAGTGTATTTGGGGTACAAGAGACCCAGTACTTC,TRBJ2-5,NA,NA,TRBV2
CAWSRGEWATGELFF,TGTGCCTGGAGTCGCGGAGAGTGGGCCACCGGGGAGCTGTTTTTT,TRBJ2-2,many,NA,TRBV30
CSLTGGETYNEQFF,TGCAGCCTGACAGGGGGGGAGACTTACAATGAGCAGTTCTTC,TRBJ2-1,once,TRBD1,TRBV29-1
CASSPGGQTETQYF,TGTGCCAGTAGTCCGGGGGGCCAGACGGAGACCCAGTACTTC,TRBJ2-5,NA,NA,TRBV19
CASSPQGELAGGPNSYEQYF,TGTGCCAGCTCACCACAAGGGGAGCTAGCGGGAGGCCCTAACTCCTACGAGCAGTACTTC,TRBJ2-7,NA,TRBD2,TRBV18
CASSSPGTSGSEQFF,TGCGCCAGCAGTTCCCCCGGGACTAGCGGCAGTGAGCAGTTCTTC,TRBJ2-1,once,TRBD2,TRBV5-1